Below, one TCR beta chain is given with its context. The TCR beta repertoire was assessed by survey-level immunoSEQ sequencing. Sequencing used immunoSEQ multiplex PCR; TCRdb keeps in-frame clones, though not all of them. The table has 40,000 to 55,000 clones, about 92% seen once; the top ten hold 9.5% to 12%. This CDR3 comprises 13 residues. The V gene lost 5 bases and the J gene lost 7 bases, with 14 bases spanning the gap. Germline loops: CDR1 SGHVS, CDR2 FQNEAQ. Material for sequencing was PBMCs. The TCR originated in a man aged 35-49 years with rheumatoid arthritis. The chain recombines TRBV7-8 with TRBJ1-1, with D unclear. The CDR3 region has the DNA TGTGCCAGCAGCCCGGACCTTGTTGGTGAAGCTTTCTTT. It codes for CASSPDLVGEAFF.